The 14 T cell receptor beta chains given below trace back to one sample, sequenced in a study of early T cells in non-severe SARS-CoV-2 infection. TCRdb re-called the 5' RACE reads with MiXCR, one entry per CDR3 protein. Here the sample spans approximately 76,000 distinct CDR3 sequences, about 14% being singletons. Sequenced sample: whole blood. The receptors derive from an adult who was a healthcare worker with PCR-confirmed SARS-CoV-2 infection or an uninfected control (not recorded which).

This clonotype has at least ten counts. This rearrangement joins TRBV19 to TRBJ2-4; D unclear. The CDR3 length is 13 residues. The germline gives CDR1 LNHDA, CDR2 SQIVND (reference sequence). V was shortened by 7 bases and J by 8 bases, with 15 bases between the two germline ends. CDR3 loop: CASTNWPGDIQYF. CDR3 bases: TGTGCCAGTACCAACTGGCCTGGGGACATTCAGTACTTC.

Written as DNA, the CDR3 is TGTGCCAGCAGTGCGTTGGCAGGGAGCCCGAATACGCAGTATTTT. It encodes CASSALAGSPNTQYF. The chain is built from TRBV2 and TRBJ2-3; the D call may be TRBD1 or TRBD2 (5 bases each). The CDR3 length is 15 residues. V lost 4 bases to trimming and J lost 7 bases, with 18 bases between them. Germline CDR1 and CDR2: SNHLY and FYNNEI.

This clonotype was seen a handful of times. The gene calls are TRBV7-8 and TRBJ2-1; TRBD2 matches at 8 bases. The V segment lost 2 bases and the J segment 6 bases; nucleotides outside the gene matches: 9. Germline CDR1 is SGHVS and CDR2 is FQNEAQ. The CDR3 covers 16 residues. The CDR3: CASSLSSPAGGNEQFF. DNA for the CDR3: TGTGCCAGCAGCTTATCTTCTCCGGCGGGGGGCAATGAGCAGTTCTTC.

This clonotype was seen at least ten times. The V call is TRBV7-9, the J call TRBJ2-1; D gene ambiguous. The CDR3 is made up of 11 amino acids. V was cut by 5 bases and J by 9 bases, with 8 bases left in between. Germline V CDR1 and CDR2: SEHNR, FQNEAQ (reference sequence). The chain's CDR3 is CASSNQVEQFF. Here the CDR3 DNA reads TGTGCCAGCAGCAATCAGGTTGAGCAGTTCTTC.

The rearrangement links TRBV3-1 to TRBJ2-2; D not resolved. Germline loops: CDR1 LGHDT, CDR2 YNNKEL (reference sequence). The CDR3 loop spans 13 amino acids. Trimming shortened V by 4 bases and J by 2 bases, and 5 bases separated the two germline ends. In nucleotides, the CDR3 is TGTGCCAGCAGCCCGCCAAACACCGGGGAGCTGTTTTTT. Translated, it gives CASSPPNTGELFF.

This clonotype was recorded a few times. For the CDR3, the DNA is TGTGCCAGCAGCTCGACATTAACCGGGACAGGGGTTTTCGAGACCCAGTACTTC. It specifies CASSSTLTGTGVFETQYF. This chain links TRBV7-9 with TRBJ2-5, with 10 bases fitting TRBD1. The germline V gene has CDR1 SEHNR and CDR2 FQNEAQ (reference sequence). V lost 4 bases and J lost 5; bases outside the gene matches: 16. The CDR3 is 18 residues long.

V usage is TRBV4-2 and J usage is TRBJ1-2, with 10 bases lining up with TRBD1. The germline gives CDR1 LGHNA, CDR2 YNFKEQ. V lost 1 base, J lost 9 bases, and 5 bases stayed unmatched. The CDR3 spans 14 residues. The CDR3 sequence: CASSQAGTGDSYTF. Written as DNA, the CDR3 is TGTGCCAGCAGCCAAGCCGGGACAGGGGATAGCTACACCTTC.

This clonotype was found once. The chain uses TRBV5-4 and TRBJ1-3; 7 bases align to TRBD1. From germline, CDR1 is SGHNT and CDR2 YYREEE (reference sequence). The CDR3 has 15 amino acids. V shed 0 bases, J shed 9 bases, and the junction held 9 bases outside the gene matches. The CDR3 region is CASSLEPGQLGTIYF. As DNA, the CDR3 is TGTGCCAGCAGCTTGGAGCCGGGACAGCTCGGCACCATATATTTT.

This clonotype was seen repeatedly, ten times or more. The chain is built from TRBV14 and TRBJ2-1; D is unresolved. V gave up 0 bases and J gave up 6 bases, with 6 bases separating them. Germline CDR1 reads SGHDN; CDR2 reads FVKESK. The CDR3 has 13 residues. The CDR3 DNA is TGTGCCAGCAGCCAAGATTACCCCAATGAGCAGTTCTTC. Translation: CASSQDYPNEQFF.

This chain links TRBV5-5 with TRBJ2-2; D tentatively fits TRBD1 or TRBD2 (5 bases each). Germline V lookup: CDR1 SGHKS, CDR2 YYEKEE (reference sequence). The length of the CDR3 is 14 residues. The germline V and J ends were trimmed by 4 bases and 4 bases, with 11 bases remaining between them. The CDR3 is CASSHTRGTGELFF. CDR3 DNA sequence: TGTGCCAGCAGCCACACGAGGGGCACCGGGGAGCTGTTTTTT.

This sequence joins TRBV20-1 and TRBJ1-5; TRBD1 matches at 12 bases. Trimming took 6 bases from V and 6 from J; bases not matched to a gene: 9. This CDR3 comprises 15 residues. CDR1 is DFQATT, CDR2 SNEGSKA, per germline (reference sequence). The CDR3 region is CSANSGTGGTQPQHF. The CDR3 DNA follows: TGCAGTGCCAACTCCGGGACAGGGGGCACTCAGCCCCAGCATTTT.

This clonotype has only a few counts. This chain connects TRBV30 to TRBJ2-1; D may match TRBD1 or TRBD2 (5 bases each). The germline CDR1 and CDR2 sequences are GTSNPN and SVGIG (reference sequence). This CDR3 contains 11 residues. Trimming left V 5 bases short and J 10 bases short, with 12 bases between. The CDR3 reads CAWGTLKEQFF. For the CDR3, the DNA is TGTGCCTGGGGGACCCTTAAAGAGCAGTTCTTC.

This clonotype was counted between two and nine times. The rearrangement uses TRBV3-1 and TRBJ2-1, with TRBD2 as a possible D gene (5 bases). CDR3 length: 18 residues. Germline CDR1 and CDR2: LGHDT and YNNKEL (reference sequence). The ends were cut back, 4 bases at V and 0 bases at J, with 19 bases in the middle. The CDR3 loop is CASSPFLPWTDSYNEQFF. The DNA for the CDR3 is TGTGCCAGCAGCCCTTTCCTCCCTTGGACTGACTCCTACAATGAGCAGTTCTTC.

This clonotype showed up just a few times. V usage is TRBV12-3 or TRBV12-4 and J usage is TRBJ1-2; D might be TRBD1 (5 bases). This CDR3 region has 13 residues. The V gene lost 5 bases and the J gene lost 8 bases, with 15 bases spanning the gap. CDR3 region: CASSPEWGFGYTF. DNA for the CDR3: TGTGCCAGCAGTCCTGAATGGGGGTTCGGCTACACCTTC.